The clone carrying this T cell receptor (beta chain) was observed once. This sample was taken from a study of OX40 agonist ivuxolimab in advanced cancers. The overall study: Ivuxolimab is a fully human IgG2 antibody that activates OX40 (CD134).

From germline, CDR1 is SNHLY and CDR2 FYNNEI. The CDR3 loop spans 15 amino acids. The V gene lost 2 bases and the J gene lost 0 bases, with 10 bases spanning the gap. Excluded were patients having autoimmune disease history or systemic immunosuppression. Drawing of blood for sampling happened at baseline, at cycle 4 day 1, and at cycle 7 day 1. Measured with immunoSEQ multiplex PCR; TCRdb has only the in-frame clones, and not every one. The sample lists approximately 58,000 clones, about 88% seen once, with about 13% in the top ten. The source of this sequence is an adult with an advanced solid tumor such as melanoma, head and neck, liver or kidney cancer. The sequenced sample was CD4+ or CD8+ T cells sorted from blood, obtained in a trial of the OX40 agonist ivuxolimab. The chain recombines TRBV2 with TRBJ1-2; tentative D call: TRBD1 (5 bases). CDR3 sequence (DNA): TGTGCCAGCAGTGAATTTCAGGGTTCTAACTATGGCTACACCTTC. Its translation: CASSEFQGSNYGYTF.